This record looks at one TCR beta chain sequence and its context. Germline CDR1 SGHRS, CDR2 YFSETQ. Unmatched junction bases numbered 9, after V lost 4 bases and J lost 7 bases. This CDR3 has 15 amino acids. This specimen belongs to a study of blood T cell repertoires in COVID-19. Study overall: Sample material is recorded as cDNA or gDNA derived from T cells, B-cell-depleted T cells, or PBMCs.

Here immunoSEQ multiplex PCR was the method, and the copy in TCRdb shows in-frame clones only, minus some. The sample consists of roughly 330,000 clones, over 70% of them appearing once. The chain uses TRBV5-1 and TRBJ2-4; 9 nucleotides match TRBD1. The sequence was collected from a woman between 45 and 65 years old with acute or convalescent COVID-19. The specimen sequenced was peripheral blood. CDR3 amino acids: CASSTIPGQGNIQYF. The CDR3 DNA sequence: TGCGCCAGCAGCACAATCCCGGGACAGGGCAACATTCAGTACTTC.